What follows is one TCR beta chain and its context. The data were taken from a study of early T cells in non-severe SARS-CoV-2 infection. Study at large: Sequencing targeted bulk RNA from unsorted whole blood, leaving chains unpaired.

TCRdb reanalysed the 5' RACE reads using MiXCR and keeps one entry per CDR3 protein. The sample has approximately 68,000 distinct CDR3 sequences, roughly a tenth seen once. J lost 3 bases, V lost 4 bases, and 3 bases had no gene match. Germline V gene data show CDR1 as SGHRS and CDR2 as YFSETQ. The CDR3 is 14 residues long. The TCR comes from an adult who was a healthcare worker with PCR-confirmed SARS-CoV-2 infection or an uninfected control (not recorded which). This chain links TRBV5-1 with TRBJ2-3, with 9 bases matching TRBD1. This sample comprised whole blood, obtained at baseline. Here the CDR3 reads CASSRDRATDTQYF. CDR3 nucleotide sequence: TGCGCCAGCAGCCGGGACAGGGCTACAGATACGCAGTATTTT.